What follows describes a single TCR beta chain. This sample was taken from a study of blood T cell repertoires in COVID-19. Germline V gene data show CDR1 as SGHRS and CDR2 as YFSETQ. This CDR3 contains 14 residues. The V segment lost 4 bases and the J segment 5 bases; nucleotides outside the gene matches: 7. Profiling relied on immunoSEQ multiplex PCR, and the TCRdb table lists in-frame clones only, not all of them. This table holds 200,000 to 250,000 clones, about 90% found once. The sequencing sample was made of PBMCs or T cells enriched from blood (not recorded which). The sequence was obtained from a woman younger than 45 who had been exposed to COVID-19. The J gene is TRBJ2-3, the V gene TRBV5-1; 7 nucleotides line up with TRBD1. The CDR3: CASSPRTGRDTQYF. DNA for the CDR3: TGCGCCAGCAGCCCGAGGACAGGAAGAGATACGCAGTATTTT.